The present entry profiles one TCR beta chain with its context. What it binds is unknown. This entry comes from a study of beta chain features in type 1 diabetes. Regarding the study as a whole: Naive, central memory and Treg TCRB repertoires appeared more alike in patients than in healthy donors. People with Type 1 diabetes carried modestly yet significantly shorter TCRB CDR3s in all four CD4+ subsets.

Sequenced material consisted of expressed TCRB transcripts (all of the isolated RNA was reverse transcribed). Repertoires were generated with immunoSEQ multiplex PCR, while TCRdb's copy carries only in-frame clones and drops some. The table has about 120,000 clones, roughly 17% seen once; the top ten hold under 2.5%. The germline V and J ends were trimmed by 7 bases and 2 bases, with 13 bases remaining between them. CDR1 and CDR2 (germline): MNHEY, SMNVEV (reference sequence). The CDR3 covers 14 residues. Sequenced sample: central memory CD4+ T cells from blood. The receptor was derived from a man between 25 and 39 years old with type 1 diabetes. This chain joins TRBV27 and TRBJ2-3, with no clear D. Here the CDR3 DNA reads TGTGCCAGCATGGTCAATGGGATCACAGATACGCAGTATTTT. This sequence encodes CASMVNGITDTQYF.